This T cell receptor (beta chain) was recovered during a study of regulatory T cells in long-lasting Graves disease. Study-wide findings and caveats: Patients with persistent disease showed a bias toward TRBV28, TRBJ1-2 and TRBJ2-5.

V dropped 3 bases and J dropped 3; count of bases not matched to a gene: 18. In germline, CDR1 is SGHDN, CDR2 FVKESK. The CDR3 spans 19 residues. The time point here: persistent/refractory GD, antithyroid drugs over 5 years with positive TRAb. The authors made the TCR library using RNA they extracted from PBMCs. This clonotype was seen more than once but under ten times. Its cognate antigen is unknown. Assembly of TCR beta libraries relied on iRepertoire HTBI primers together with Arm-PCR of CDR3 regions. TCRdb reprocessed the multiplex PCR reads via MiXCR and lists one record per CDR3 protein. Altogether approximately 500,000 distinct CDR3 sequences are present, around a fifth being singletons, with the ten largest covering 7% to 9%.

The origin of this receptor is a female donor with Graves disease. Source: peripheral blood mononuclear cells (PBMCs), taken when the disease was refractory, from a patient treated with antithyroid drugs. The genes are TRBV14 and TRBJ2-7, with 9 positions matching TRBD2. CDR3: CASSHRAGLAGISDYEQYF. The CDR3, as DNA: TGTGCCAGCAGCCATAGAGCCGGGCTAGCGGGAATCTCGGACTACGAGCAGTACTTC. Full variable domain (outside the CDR3, taken from reference TRBV14 and TRBJ2-7): EAGVTQFPSHSVIEKGQTVTLRCDPISGHDNLYWYRRVMGKEIKFLLHFVKESKQDESGMPNNRFLAERTGGTYSTLKVQPAELEDSGVYFCASSHRAGLAGISDYEQYFGPGTRLTVT.